This T cell receptor (beta chain) came from a study of early T cells in non-severe SARS-CoV-2 infection. The germline CDR1 and CDR2 sequences are SGHNT and YYREEE (reference sequence). Trimming removed 3 bases at V and 0 bases at J, with 10 bases between. This CDR3 is built from 15 residues. TCRdb independently ran MiXCR on the 5' RACE reads; one entry per CDR3 protein. Counted here are approximately 98,000 distinct CDR3 sequences, roughly an eighth occurring once; the ten biggest clones make up less than 3.5%. In this sample, this clonotype turned up once. The chain joins TRBV5-4 to TRBJ2-4; perhaps TRBD2 as D (6 bases). The TCR was taken from an adult who was a healthcare worker with PCR-confirmed SARS-CoV-2 infection or an uninfected control (not recorded which). The sequenced sample consisted of whole blood. CDR3 sequence reads: CASSSSGLAKNIQYF. The CDR3 DNA follows: TGTGCCAGCAGCTCATCGGGACTAGCCAAAAACATTCAGTACTTC. Complete variable domain (other parts from reference TRBV5-4 and TRBJ2-4): ETGVTQSPTHLIKTRGQQVTLRCSSQSGHNTVSWYQQALGQGPQFIFQYYREEENGRGNFPPRFSGLQFPNYSSELNVNALELDDSALYLCASSSSGLAKNIQYFGAGTRLSVL.